One sample yielded the 13 T cell receptor beta chains listed below, sequenced in a study of OX40 agonist ivuxolimab in advanced cancers. The protocol used for the library was the immunoSEQ multiplex PCR assay. TCRdb stores this immuneACCESS table with in-frame sequences only. Part of the clones is absent; in the studies checked, under half of the shortfall reflects unresolved V genes, and no reason is known for the rest. The sample table lists some 70,000 clones, roughly nine tenths of them with a count of one. The ten largest clones add up to approximately 0.32% of the sample. Material: CD4+ or CD8+ T cells sorted from blood, obtained in a trial of the OX40 agonist ivuxolimab. The receptors shown here come from an adult with an advanced solid tumor such as melanoma, head and neck, liver or kidney cancer.

The V gene is TRBV25-1, the J gene TRBJ1-2; 8 bases fit TRBD1. Per the germline V gene, CDR1 is MGHDK and CDR2 is SYGVNS. The CDR3 runs 14 residues. V was clipped by 1 base and J by 7 bases; unmatched bases: 5. CDR3 in DNA: TGTGCCAGCAGTGAATTCCAGGGGGCAGGTGGCTACACCTTC. Protein: CASSEFQGAGGYTF.

The chain carries TRBV11-2 and TRBJ1-1, with D hard to call. Trimming left V 6 bases short and J 0 bases short, with 8 bases between. Germline-derived CDR1 and CDR2 are SGHAT and FQNNGV. The CDR3 length is 13 residues. For the CDR3, the DNA is TGTGCCAGCAGTCCAGCCCTGAACACTGAAGCTTTCTTT. Amino acids: CASSPALNTEAFF.

The J gene is TRBJ2-5, the V gene TRBV18; 7 nucleotides agree with TRBD2. The tail of the sequence fits TRBJ2-7 better, so the J call may be wrong. This CDR3 region has 14 residues. CDR1 and CDR2 from the germline V gene are KGHSH and LQKENI. The DNA of the CDR3 is TGTGCCAGCTCACGGGAGGGGATACGCTACGAGCAGTACTTC. It translates to CASSREGIRYEQYF.

The chain links TRBV9 to TRBJ2-1, with D hard to call. Germline-derived CDR1 and CDR2 are SGDLS and YYNGEE. Trimming shortened V by 0 bases and J by 6 bases, and 10 bases separated the two germline ends. This CDR3 is 14 amino acids long. Here the CDR3 reads CASSVGLDLNEQFF. CDR3 in DNA: TGTGCCAGCAGCGTAGGACTGGACCTCAATGAGCAGTTCTTC.

The rearrangement joins TRBV6-5 to TRBJ2-7; 7 bases map to TRBD1. After removal of 1 base from V and 4 bases from J, the junction contained 7 bases not matched to a gene. Germline V gene data show CDR1 as MNHEY and CDR2 as SVGAGI. The CDR3 contains 15 residues. The CDR3 DNA reads TGTGCCAGCAGTTACTTTCCGGGACAGATGTACGAGCAGTACTTC. Its translation: CASSYFPGQMYEQYF.

The chain employs TRBV5-1 and TRBJ2-5; a possible D gene is TRBD2 (5 bases). In germline, CDR1 is SGHRS, CDR2 YFSETQ. This CDR3 is 15 amino acids long. Trimming stripped 0 bases from V and 2 bases from J, with 11 bases between. The CDR3 DNA reads as TGCGCCAGCAGCTTGGAGGGAGAAGCGCAAGAGACCCAGTACTTC. Protein product: CASSLEGEAQETQYF.

This clone was observed a handful of times. This chain connects TRBV7-3 to TRBJ1-5; TRBD1 might be the D (6 bases). From germline, CDR1 is SGHTA and CDR2 FQGTGA. V was cut by 8 bases and J by 5 bases, with 13 bases left in between. This CDR3 region has 13 residues. CDR3: CASALHRDQPQHF. The DNA of the CDR3 is TGTGCCAGCGCCCTCCACAGGGATCAGCCCCAGCATTTT.

The genes are TRBV10-1 and TRBJ2-1; 12 positions agree with TRBD2. V was clipped by 2 bases and J by 1 base; unmatched bases: 0. Germline CDR1 WNHNN, CDR2 SYGVQD (reference sequence). This CDR3 region has 16 residues. CDR3 loop: CASSETSGRSYNEQFF. CDR3 DNA: TGCGCCAGCAGTGAGACTAGCGGGAGGTCCTACAATGAGCAGTTCTTC.

The rearrangement uses TRBV18 and TRBJ1-1, with D perhaps TRBD1 (5 bases). This CDR3 is 13 amino acids long. Germline CDR1 KGHSH, CDR2 LQKENI. With 2 bases removed from V and 11 bases from J, the gap between germline ends came to 15 bases. The CDR3 DNA follows: TGTGCCAGCTCACCAGACAGATGGGGGGGGGCTTTCTTT. This codes for CASSPDRWGGAFF.

V is TRBV10-3 and J is TRBJ2-6, with D possibly matching TRBD1 (7 bases). The V and J ends lost 10 bases and 2 bases respectively, with 15 bases between them. CDR1 is ENHRY, CDR2 SYGVKD, per germline. CDR3 length: 15 residues. The CDR3 DNA reads TGTGCCACGGGACTCGACAGGGCTGGGGCCAACGTCCTGACTTTC. Protein: CATGLDRAGANVLTF.

The chain uses TRBV9 and TRBJ1-6, with D tentatively TRBD1 (5 bases). CDR1 and CDR2 from the germline V gene are SGDLS and YYNGEE. The CDR3 totals 17 residues. Deletions cut 0 bases from V and 0 bases from J, with 10 bases between. CDR3 in DNA: TGTGCCAGCAGCGTAGGGACATTGAGCTCCTATAATTCACCCCTCCACTTT. Protein product: CASSVGTLSSYNSPLHF.

The rearrangement links TRBV9 to TRBJ2-1, with 12 nucleotides matching TRBD2. The germline V gene encodes CDR1 SGDLS and CDR2 YYNGEE. The V gene end was trimmed by 4 bases and the J gene end by 9 bases; junction bases not matched to a gene: 14. CDR3 length: 17 residues. In DNA form, the CDR3 reads TGTGCCAGCAGCCCGCGACTAGCGGGAGCAGCTGACGGTGAGCAGTTCTTC. It encodes CASSPRLAGAADGEQFF.

This chain connects TRBV6-6 to TRBJ2-1; a weak D match, TRBD2 (5 bases). The germline CDR1 and CDR2 sequences are MNHNY and SVGAGI (reference sequence). This CDR3 region has 13 residues. V lost 6 bases and J 6 bases, leaving 12 bases between the germline ends. The CDR3 loop is CASSELGGNEQFF. In DNA, the CDR3 is TGTGCCAGCAGCGAACTCGGAGGCAATGAGCAGTTCTTC.